The 13 T cell receptor beta chains in this list originate from one sample, sequenced in a study of cytomegalovirus exposure and HLA in healthy donors. The assay was immunoSEQ multiplex PCR, and TCRdb's table has in-frame clones only and misses some. The sample lists 250,000 to 400,000 clones; 75% to 90% were seen once. The sequenced sample was PBMCs. The source of these receptors is a woman in her thirties in good health and CMV-seropositive.

The chain links TRBV28 to TRBJ1-1; D gene unclear. V was pared by 5 bases and J by 11 bases, with 15 bases between. CDR3 size: 12 residues. From germline, CDR1 is MDHEN and CDR2 SYDVKM. The chain's CDR3 is CASSPPRRSAFF. The CDR3 DNA is TGTGCCAGCAGTCCCCCCCGCAGGAGCGCTTTCTTT.

The genes are TRBV18 and TRBJ2-1; 11 bases fit TRBD2. The CDR3 length is 16 residues. The V gene's germline CDR1 is KGHSH and CDR2 LQKENI. Germline trimming cut 4 bases from V and 2 bases from J; bases unmatched to any gene: 4. CDR3 nucleotide sequence: TGTGCCAGCTCACGACAGACTAGCGGGACCTACAATGAGCAGTTCTTC. It is translated as CASSRQTSGTYNEQFF. The variable domain in full, completed from reference TRBV18 and TRBJ2-1, reads NAGVMQNPRHLVRRRGQEARLRCSPMKGHSHVYWYRQLPEEGLKFMVYLQKENIIDESGMPKERFSAEFPKEGPSILRIQQVVRGDSAAYFCASSRQTSGTYNEQFFGPGTRLTVL.

The V and J genes are TRBV6-1 and TRBJ1-1, with D possibly being TRBD1 (5 bases). The CDR3 loop spans 15 amino acids. Trimming removed 8 bases from V and 4 bases from J, with 20 bases in between. CDR1 and CDR2 from the germline V gene are MNHNS and SASEGT. This CDR3 reads CASWGSTEARTEAFF. In DNA, the CDR3 is TGTGCCAGCTGGGGGTCAACAGAGGCTCGCACTGAAGCTTTCTTT.

The V gene is TRBV28, the J gene TRBJ2-7; 7 bases line up with TRBD1. V shed 2 bases and J 5 bases; nucleotides not matched to a gene: 6. The CDR3 contains 14 residues. Looked up from germline, CDR1 is MDHEN and CDR2 is SYDVKM. This chain's CDR3 is CASSLRGRPNEQYF. The CDR3 nucleotides read TGTGCCAGCAGTTTAAGGGGGCGCCCCAACGAGCAGTACTTC.

The J gene is TRBJ2-6, the V gene TRBV29-1; D may correspond to TRBD1 or TRBD2 (5 bases each). Germline values: CDR1 SQVTM, CDR2 ANQGSEA. Trimming took off 5 bases at V and 1 base at J, with 36 bases between the two ends. The length of the CDR3 is 23 residues. The CDR3: CSVNSGVATGTANLGSGANVLTF. In DNA form, the CDR3 reads TGCAGCGTTAATTCTGGGGTCGCGACCGGGACCGCAAATTTGGGTTCTGGGGCCAACGTCCTGACTTTC.

This clone came up a few times. The V and J genes are TRBV5-1 and TRBJ2-7; 7 bases are a match to TRBD2. CDR3 length: 16 amino acids. Germline CDR1 SGHRS, CDR2 YFSETQ. The V gene end was trimmed by 3 bases and the J gene end by 0 bases; junction bases not matched to a gene: 9. CDR3: CASSWTLAGLSYEQYF. The CDR3 bases are TGCGCCAGCAGCTGGACGTTAGCGGGCCTCTCCTACGAGCAGTACTTC.

The V gene is TRBV4-3, the J gene TRBJ2-7; D is unresolved. This CDR3 has 13 residues. The V end lost 2 bases, the J end lost 5 bases, and 10 bases lay between the germline ends. Germline CDR1 is LGHNA and CDR2 is YSLEER. The CDR3: CASSQKGPHEQYF. CDR3 in DNA: TGCGCCAGCAGCCAAAAAGGACCCCACGAGCAGTACTTC.

The chain is built from TRBV5-6 and TRBJ1-5, with TRBD1 matching over 9 bases. This CDR3 contains 19 residues. Germline V gives CDR1 SGHDT, CDR2 YYEEEE. The V and J ends lost 3 bases and 1 base, in that order; junction bases with no gene match: 14. Here the CDR3 DNA reads TGTGCCAGCAGCTCCACCAGGACAGGGGCCCCTACGAGCAATCAGCCCCAGCATTTT. This sequence encodes CASSSTRTGAPTSNQPQHF. Together with reference TRBV5-6 and TRBJ1-5, the CDR3 gives the full variable domain: DAGVTQSPTHLIKTRGQQVTLRCSPKSGHDTVSWYQQALGQGPQFIFQYYEEEERQRGNFPDRFSGHQFPNYSSELNVNALLLGDSALYLCASSSTRTGAPTSNQPQHFGDGTRLSIL.

The V and J genes are TRBV9 and TRBJ2-1, with 7 bases matching TRBD2. The trim removed 5 bases at V and 5 bases at J, leaving 10 bases unmatched. Germline CDR1 is SGDLS and CDR2 is YYNGEE. The CDR3 runs 15 residues. The CDR3 DNA reads as TGTGCCAGCAGGGGCGCGGGAGTGGTAGACAATGAGCAGTTCTTC. Residues: CASRGAGVVDNEQFF.

The J gene is TRBJ2-2, the V gene TRBV30; D is undetermined. CDR1 is GTSNPN, CDR2 SVGIG, per germline (reference sequence). The CDR3 has 13 amino acids. Between the trimmed V and J ends, which lost 3 bases and 4 bases, there was a span of 9 bases. This CDR3 reads CAWSPLFTGELFF. CDR3 coding DNA: TGTGCCTGGAGCCCCCTCTTCACCGGGGAGCTGTTTTTT. The full variable domain, with the rest looked up from reference TRBV30 and TRBJ2-2, is SQTIHQWPATLVQPVGSPLSLECTVEGTSNPNLYWYRQAAGRGLQLLFYSVGIGQISSEVPQNLSASRPQDRQFILSSKKLLLSDSGFYLCAWSPLFTGELFFGEGSRLTVL.

This rearrangement joins TRBV7-8 to TRBJ2-1, with 9 positions matching TRBD2. In germline, CDR1 is SGHVS, CDR2 FQNEAQ. The junction had 14 bases not matched to a gene; V was cut back by 7 bases and J by 4 bases. The CDR3 is 17 residues long. This CDR3 is CASKKSGLAGSYNEQFF. The CDR3 nucleotides are TGTGCCAGCAAAAAATCGGGACTAGCTGGGTCGTACAATGAGCAGTTCTTC. Filled out from reference TRBV7-8 and TRBJ2-1, the complete variable domain reads GAGVSQSPRYKVAKRGQDVALRCDPISGHVSLFWYQQALGQGPEFLTYFQNEAQLDKSGLPSDRFFAERPEGSVSTLKIQRTQQEDSAVYLCASKKSGLAGSYNEQFFGPGTRLTVL.

The chain joins TRBV25-1 to TRBJ1-2, with TRBD1 identical over 11 bases. CDR1 is MGHDK and CDR2 is SYGVNS in the germline V gene. This CDR3 spans 16 amino acids. V lost 3 bases, J lost 8 bases, and 11 bases stayed unmatched. CDR3 sequence: CASSDPGQGARVGYTF. CDR3 DNA: TGTGCCAGCAGTGATCCAGGACAGGGGGCGCGTGTCGGCTACACCTTC.

The chain links TRBV29-1 to TRBJ1-2; 10 bases fit TRBD1. The length of the CDR3 is 13 residues. The V gene's germline CDR1 is SQVTM and CDR2 ANQGSEA. Losses at the gene ends were 7 bases for V and 3 bases for J; bases not matched to a gene: 5. The CDR3 region has the DNA TGCAGCGGGACTGGACAGGGGGACTATGGCTACACCTTC. Translated: CSGTGQGDYGYTF. The full variable domain, with the rest looked up from reference TRBV29-1 and TRBJ1-2, is SAVISQKPSRDICQRGTSLTIQCQVDSQVTMMFWYRQQPGQSLTLIATANQGSEATYESGFVIDKFPISRPNLTFSTLTVSNMSPEDSSIYLCSGTGQGDYGYTFGSGTRLTVV.